One and the same sample provided the 5 T cell receptor beta chains below, sequenced in a study of Tregs in tolerant kidney transplant recipients. Repertoires were generated with immunoSEQ multiplex PCR, while TCRdb's copy carries only in-frame clones and drops some. The sample consists of around 230,000 clones, more than 65% of them appearing once. The sequenced sample consisted of CD4+ T cells from blood. The receptors originated from a human donor in good health.

V gene TRBV19 combines with J gene TRBJ1-3; maybe TRBD1 (5 bases). Germline lookup yields CDR1 LNHDA and CDR2 SQIVND (reference sequence). The CDR3 is made up of 15 amino acids. The V end lost 8 bases, the J end lost 2 bases, and 16 bases lay between the germline ends. The CDR3 DNA reads TGTGCCAGTTGGGCGGGGGACTGGGCTGGAAACACCATATATTTT. Translating it yields CASWAGDWAGNTIYF.

The chain carries TRBV18 and TRBJ2-1; D unresolved. Deletions cut 0 bases from V and 0 bases from J, with 15 bases between. Looked up from germline, CDR1 is KGHSH and CDR2 is LQKENI. The CDR3 is made up of 18 amino acids. CDR3 sequence reads: CASSPPLPLRSSYNEQFF. The DNA for the CDR3 is TGTGCCAGCTCACCACCGTTGCCCTTAAGGAGCTCCTACAATGAGCAGTTCTTC.

The chain is built from TRBV9 and TRBJ2-3, with unresolved D. The V gene's germline CDR1 is SGDLS and CDR2 YYNGEE. V was pared by 0 bases and J by 4 bases, with 12 bases between. The length of the CDR3 is 15 residues. CDR3 coding DNA: TGTGCCAGCAGCGTAGACTTTAGGGTCCCAGATACGCAGTATTTT. Protein sequence: CASSVDFRVPDTQYF. The full variable domain, rest sourced from reference TRBV9 and TRBJ2-3, is DSGVTQTPKHLITATGQRVTLRCSPRSGDLSVYWYQQSLDQGLQFLIQYYNGEERAKGNILERFSAQQFPDLHSELNLSSLELGDSALYFCASSVDFRVPDTQYFGPGTRLTVL.

This chain joins TRBV30 and TRBJ1-4; 9 nucleotides line up with TRBD1. The J segment lost 9 bases and the V segment lost 7 bases, leaving 12 bases of the junction unmatched. Germline CDR1 reads GTSNPN; CDR2 reads SVGIG (reference sequence). This CDR3 region has 14 residues. The CDR3 DNA reads TGTGCCTACAACTCCGGGACAGGGCTACAAAAACTGTTTTTT. It is translated as CAYNSGTGLQKLFF.

The rearrangement links TRBV10-3 to TRBJ2-7, with 7 bases fitting TRBD2. The germline V gene encodes CDR1 ENHRY and CDR2 SYGVKD. V lost 4 bases, J lost 1 base, and 7 bases stayed unmatched. CDR3 size: 15 residues. The CDR3 sequence: CAISGMGRESYEQYF. CDR3 DNA: TGTGCCATCAGTGGGATGGGGCGGGAGTCCTACGAGCAGTACTTC.